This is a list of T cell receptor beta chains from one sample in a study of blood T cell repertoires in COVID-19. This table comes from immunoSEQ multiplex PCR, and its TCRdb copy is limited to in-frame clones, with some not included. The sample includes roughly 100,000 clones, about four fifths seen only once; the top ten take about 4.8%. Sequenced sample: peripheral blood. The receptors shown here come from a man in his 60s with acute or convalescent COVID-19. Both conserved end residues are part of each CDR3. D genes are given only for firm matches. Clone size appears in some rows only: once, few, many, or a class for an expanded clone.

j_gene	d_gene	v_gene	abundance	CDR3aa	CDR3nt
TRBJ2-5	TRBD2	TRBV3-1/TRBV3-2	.	CASSQDLLAGAVETQYF	TGTGCCAGCAGCCAAGACCTGCTAGCGGGGGCTGTAGAGACCCAGTACTTC
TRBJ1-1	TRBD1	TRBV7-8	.	CASSSPDRGYTEAFF	TGTGCCAGCAGCTCACCGGACAGGGGATACACTGAAGCTTTCTTT
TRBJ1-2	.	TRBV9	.	CASSNPNLGDAGGYTF	TGTGCCAGCAGCAACCCGAACCTGGGTGACGCAGGTGGCTACACCTTC
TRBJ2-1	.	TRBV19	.	CASSIADPRGIRNNEQFF	TGTGCCAGTAGTATAGCTGACCCCCGCGGGATTCGAAACAATGAGCAGTTCTTC
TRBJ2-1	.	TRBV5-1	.	CASSPTSGSSYNEQFF	TGCGCCAGCAGCCCTACCAGCGGAAGCTCCTACAATGAGCAGTTCTTC
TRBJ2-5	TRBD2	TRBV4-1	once	CASSQEWAGLASGKTQYF	TGCGCCAGCAGCCAGGAATGGGCGGGACTAGCGTCTGGGAAGACCCAGTACTTC
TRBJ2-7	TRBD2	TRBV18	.	CASSPGLADYEQYF	TGTGCCAGCTCACCAGGACTAGCTGACTACGAGCAGTACTTC
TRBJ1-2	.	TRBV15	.	CATSRVFLDGYTF	TGTGCCACCAGCAGAGTCTTTTTAGATGGCTACACCTTC
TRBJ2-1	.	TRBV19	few	CASSKFSGITYNEQFF	TGTGCCAGTAGCAAATTCAGCGGAATTACCTACAATGAGCAGTTCTTC
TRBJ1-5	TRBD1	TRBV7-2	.	CASSLAPRTGVQPQHF	TGTGCCAGCAGCTTAGCGCCGAGGACAGGGGTTCAGCCCCAGCATTTT
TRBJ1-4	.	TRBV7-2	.	CASSLAVGRNNEKLFF	TGTGCCAGCAGCTTAGCGGTAGGGAGGAATAATGAAAAACTGTTTTTT
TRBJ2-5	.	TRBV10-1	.	CASSESIRANRIAGESQTQYF	TGCGCCAGCAGTGAGTCGATACGGGCCAACAGGATAGCAGGCGAGAGTCAGACCCAGTACTTC
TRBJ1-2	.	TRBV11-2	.	CASSEGGNYGYTF	TGTGCCAGCAGCGAGGGGGGGAACTATGGCTACACCTTC
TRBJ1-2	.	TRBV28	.	CASSLWTHGYTF	TGTGCCAGCAGTTTGTGGACACATGGCTACACCTTC
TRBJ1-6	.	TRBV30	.	CAWSKGTGNSPLHF	TGTGCCTGGAGTAAAGGTACAGGGAATTCACCCCTCCACTTT
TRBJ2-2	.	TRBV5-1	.	CASSLVVQGNTGELFF	TGCGCCAGCAGCTTGGTAGTCCAGGGAAACACCGGGGAGCTGTTTTTT
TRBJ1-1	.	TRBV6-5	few	CASSSGEGTEAFF	TGTGCCAGCAGTTCAGGGGAGGGCACTGAAGCTTTCTTT
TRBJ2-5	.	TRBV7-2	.	CASSLGQGQETQYF	TGTGCCAGCAGCTTAGGCCAGGGTCAAGAGACCCAGTACTTC
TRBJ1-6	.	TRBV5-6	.	CASSSERQNSPLHF	TGTGCCAGCAGCTCAGAGAGACAGAATTCACCCCTCCACTTT
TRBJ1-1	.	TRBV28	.	CASSLGRGLSTEAFF	TGTGCCAGCAGTCTAGGGAGGGGTCTGAGCACTGAAGCTTTCTTT
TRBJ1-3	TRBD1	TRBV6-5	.	CASSYRQGHSGNTIYF	TGTGCCAGCAGTTACAGACAGGGTCACTCTGGAAACACCATATATTTT
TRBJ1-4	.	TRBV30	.	CAWKGGFYEKLFF	TGTGCCTGGAAGGGAGGGTTTTACGAAAAACTGTTTTTT
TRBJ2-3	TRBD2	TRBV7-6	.	CASSQQLAGSTDTQYF	TGTGCCAGCAGCCAGCAACTAGCGGGGAGCACAGATACGCAGTATTTT
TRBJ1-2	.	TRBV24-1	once	CATSDLPLMAYGYTF	TGTGCCACCAGTGATTTGCCCCTTATGGCCTATGGCTACACCTTC
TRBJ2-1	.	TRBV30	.	CAWTWTGRNEQFF	TGTGCCTGGACCTGGACTGGGCGCAATGAGCAGTTCTTC
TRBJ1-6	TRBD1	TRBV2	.	CASRPGQGYSPLHF	TGTGCCAGCAGACCGGGACAGGGATATTCACCCCTCCACTTT
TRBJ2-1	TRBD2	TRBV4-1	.	CASSQQLKGLAGDEQFF	TGCGCCAGCAGCCAACAATTGAAGGGACTAGCGGGGGATGAGCAGTTCTTC
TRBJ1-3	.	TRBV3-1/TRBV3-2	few	CASSQDPRSSGNTIYF	TGTGCCAGCAGCCAAGATCCGAGGAGCTCTGGAAACACCATATATTTT
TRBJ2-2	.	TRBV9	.	CASSVGGATGELFF	TGTGCCAGCAGCGTCGGGGGAGCAACCGGGGAGCTGTTTTTT
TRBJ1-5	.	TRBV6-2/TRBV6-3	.	CASSLGRGQPQHF	TGTGCCAGCAGTTTGGGCAGGGGACAGCCCCAGCATTTT
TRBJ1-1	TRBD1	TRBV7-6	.	CASSLAGAGGETEAFF	TGTGCCAGCAGCTTAGCAGGGGCAGGGGGCGAGACTGAAGCTTTCTTT
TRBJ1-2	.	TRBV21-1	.	CASSKGSTGGCGYGYTF	TGTGCCAGCAGCAAAGGGTCAACAGGGGGATGTGGCTATGGCTACACCTTC
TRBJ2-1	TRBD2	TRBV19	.	CASSTGLAGGGEAYNEQFF	TGTGCCAGTAGTACTGGACTAGCGGGAGGGGGGGAGGCCTACAATGAGCAGTTCTTC
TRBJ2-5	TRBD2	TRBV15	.	CATSPGAGGRETQYF	TGTGCCACCAGCCCAGGAGCGGGAGGGAGGGAGACCCAGTACTTC
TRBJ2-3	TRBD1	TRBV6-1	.	CASSENRGTRADTQYF	TGTGCCAGCAGTGAAAACAGGGGGACGCGAGCAGATACGCAGTATTTT
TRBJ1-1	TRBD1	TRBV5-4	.	CASSWDDRGVTEAFF	TGTGCCAGCAGCTGGGACGACAGGGGAGTCACTGAAGCTTTCTTT
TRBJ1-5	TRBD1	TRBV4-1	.	CASSQGDRSNQPQHF	TGCGCCAGCAGCCAAGGGGACAGGAGCAATCAGCCCCAGCATTTT
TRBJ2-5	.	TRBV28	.	CASSLLQETQYF	TGTGCCAGCAGTCTACTCCAAGAGACCCAGTACTTC
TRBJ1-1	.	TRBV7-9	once	CASSASTGGAFAEAFF	TGTGCCAGCAGCGCTAGTACGGGGGGTGCGTTTGCTGAAGCTTTCTTT
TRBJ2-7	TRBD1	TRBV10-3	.	CAISDGRTGGEQYF	TGTGCCATCAGTGACGGAAGGACAGGGGGCGAGCAGTACTTC
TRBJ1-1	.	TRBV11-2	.	CASSLVGSTEAFF	TGTGCCAGCAGCTTGGTAGGGAGCACTGAAGCTTTCTTT
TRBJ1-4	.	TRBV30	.	CAWNRLGGTNEKLFF	TGTGCCTGGAACAGGTTAGGGGGAACTAATGAAAAACTGTTTTTT
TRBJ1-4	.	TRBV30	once	CAWRSHDYEKLFF	TGTGCCTGGAGGTCCCATGACTATGAAAAACTGTTTTTT
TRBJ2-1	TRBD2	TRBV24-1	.	CATKSGRAWSYNEQFF	TGTGCCACCAAAAGCGGGAGGGCCTGGTCCTACAATGAGCAGTTCTTC
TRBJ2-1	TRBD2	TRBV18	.	CASSRTSDVINNEQFF	TGTGCCAGCTCAAGAACTAGCGACGTCATTAACAATGAGCAGTTCTTC
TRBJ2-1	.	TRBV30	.	CAWKAALSYNEQFF	TGTGCCTGGAAAGCGGCCCTCTCCTACAATGAGCAGTTCTTC
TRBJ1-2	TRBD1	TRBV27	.	CASSLSAGTGVYGYTF	TGTGCCAGCAGTTTATCCGCCGGGACAGGGGTCTATGGCTACACCTTC
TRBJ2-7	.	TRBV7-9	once	CASSLGPGTYEQYF	TGTGCCAGCAGCTTAGGGCCAGGAACCTACGAGCAGTACTTC
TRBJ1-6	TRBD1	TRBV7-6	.	CASSPSGQGLAPLHF	TGTGCCAGCAGCCCGTCGGGACAGGGATTGGCACCCCTCCACTTT